The present entry profiles one TCR beta chain with its context. A single base separates this from a much larger clone, so it may be a read error. V was shortened by 1 base and J by 2 bases, with 11 bases between the two germline ends. The germline V gene encodes CDR1 LGHNA and CDR2 YSLEER. The CDR3 runs 15 residues. This specimen belongs to a study of tumor and adjacent non-tumor tissue in lung cancer. RNA was extracted from bulk tissue without any cell sorting. TCRbeta libraries were built with three rounds of nested PCR, modified from ARM-PCR. In TCRdb, the multiplex PCR reads were re-called with MiXCR into one record per CDR3 protein. The profile shows 90,000 to 110,000 distinct CDR3 sequences, roughly 80% of them singletons.

The rearrangement joins TRBV4-3 to TRBJ2-5; D remains unclear. Material: lung tumor tissue. The TCR sequence derives from an older woman with non-small cell lung cancer. CDR3 amino acids: CASSQGVRPQETQYF. The CDR3, as DNA: TGCGCCAGCAGCCAAGGGGTCAGACCACAAGAGACCCAGTACTTC.